Here is one TCR beta chain with its context. The data stem from a study of blood T cell repertoires in COVID-19. V was clipped by 4 bases and J by 2 bases, with 8 bases between them. Germline V gene lookup returns CDR1 GTSNPN and CDR2 SVGIG (reference sequence). The CDR3 spans 12 residues. The table came from immunoSEQ multiplex PCR; TCRdb's copy has only in-frame clones and leaves some out. The sample contains a few hundred thousand clones, 86% of which appear only once. The sample consisted of peripheral blood. The receptor's source is a man aged 55 to 70 with acute or convalescent COVID-19. V usage is TRBV30 and J usage is TRBJ1-1; D remains unclear. In nucleotides, the CDR3 is TGTGCCTGGACCCATTCCAACACTGAAGCTTTCTTT. Its translation: CAWTHSNTEAFF.